The 27 T cell receptor beta chains listed next were all sequenced from one sample in a study of blood T cells in healthy people across ages. Primed by a sample-barcoded 5' primer and a J-beta primer mix, a second PCR proceeded for about 6 to 11 cycles. Using its own MiXCR run on the 5' RACE reads, TCRdb lists one record per CDR3 protein. Of about 730,000 distinct CDR3 sequences listed, about 40% are singletons. Source material: blood. The receptors were gathered from an older woman in good health.

This clonotype was observed a few times. The V gene is TRBV3-1, the J gene TRBJ2-1, with 8 bases fitting TRBD2. The CDR3 is made up of 14 amino acids. The V and J ends lost 3 bases and 6 bases, in that order; junction bases with no gene match: 4. Looked up from germline, CDR1 is LGHDT and CDR2 is YNNKEL (reference sequence). CDR3 amino acids: CASSQGLGLNEQFF. CDR3 nucleotide sequence: TGTGCCAGCAGCCAGGGACTAGGGCTCAATGAGCAGTTCTTC.

This clonotype came up a few times. The V and J genes are TRBV5-1 and TRBJ2-7, with 8 positions matching TRBD1. Germline CDR1 and CDR2: SGHRS and YFSETQ. The CDR3 length is 15 residues. V shed 4 bases and J 7 bases; nucleotides not matched to a gene: 13. Written as DNA, the CDR3 is TGCGCCAGCAGCCTCTTTTCGGACAGGGCGATGGAGCAGTACTTC. It is translated as CASSLFSDRAMEQYF.

This clonotype was observed a handful of times. The V and J genes are TRBV9 and TRBJ2-5; TRBD2 aligns across 13 bases. Germline V gene data show CDR1 as SGDLS and CDR2 as YYNGEE. V gave up 4 bases and J gave up 5 bases; unmatched junction bases: 8. The CDR3 spans 16 residues. The CDR3 region has the DNA TGTGCCAGCAGCAAACTAGCGGGGGGGGCCGTGGAGACCCAGTACTTC. This translates into CASSKLAGGAVETQYF.

This clonotype was observed once. This rearrangement joins TRBV27 to TRBJ2-7; TRBD1 might be the D (5 bases). V shed 9 bases and J shed 5 bases, with 14 bases lying between them. Germline CDR1 MNHEY, CDR2 SMNVEV (reference sequence). The CDR3 has 12 residues. CDR3 sequence reads: CASSQGTHEQYF. The CDR3 DNA sequence: TGTGCCAGTTCGCAGGGTACCCACGAGCAGTACTTC.

V and J are TRBV10-3 and TRBJ2-2; D is perhaps TRBD2 (6 bases). The V and J ends lost 4 bases and 0 bases respectively, with 6 bases between them. Germline V gene lookup returns CDR1 ENHRY and CDR2 SYGVKD. The CDR3 is 14 residues long. CDR3 in amino acids: CAISGTTNTGELFF. The CDR3 DNA sequence: TGTGCCATCAGTGGGACTACGAACACCGGGGAGCTGTTTTTT.

The sample holds a few counts of this clonotype. The chain couples TRBV12-3 or TRBV12-4 to TRBJ1-3, with 9 bases matching TRBD1. CDR3 length equals 17 residues. J lost 1 base, V lost 7 bases, and 11 bases had no gene match. The DNA of the CDR3 is TGTGCCAGCATGCCCGGGACAGGGCTAAGGTCTGGAAACACCATATATTTT. It codes for CASMPGTGLRSGNTIYF.

CDR3 DNA: TGTGCCAGCAACAAGGGCAGGGCCTTTAATGAAAAACTGTTTTTT. Residues: CASNKGRAFNEKLFF. The chain couples TRBV6-1 to TRBJ1-4, with a tentative D call TRBD1 (5 bases). This CDR3 has 15 amino acids. With 7 bases removed from V and 4 bases from J, the gap between germline ends came to 16 bases. Per the germline V gene, CDR1 is MNHNS and CDR2 is SASEGT.

The CDR3 loop reads CASSLEGYNYGYTF. CDR3 nucleotide sequence: TGCGCCAGCAGCTTAGAGGGATATAACTATGGCTACACCTTC. The rearrangement links TRBV5-1 to TRBJ1-2; D is undetermined. V lost 2 bases and J lost 1, with 9 bases in between. CDR1 SGHRS and CDR2 YFSETQ come from the germline V gene. The CDR3 contains 14 residues. The variable domain in full, with the rest retrieved from reference TRBV5-1 and TRBJ1-2, is KAGVTQTPRYLIKTRGQQVTLSCSPISGHRSVSWYQQTPGQGLQFLFEYFSETQRNKGNFPGRFSGRQFSNSRSEMNVSTLELGDSALYLCASSLEGYNYGYTFGSGTRLTVV.

This clonotype was detected only once. CDR3 sequence (DNA): TGCAGTGCCCCGCCCAGGGAGGGTCAGCCCCAGCATTTT. Encoded protein: CSAPPREGQPQHF. This chain joins TRBV20-1 and TRBJ1-5, with a weak D call TRBD1 (5 bases). This CDR3 region has 13 residues. CDR1 DFQATT and CDR2 SNEGSKA come from the germline V gene (reference sequence). V shed 6 bases and J shed 6 bases, with 15 bases lying between them.

This clonotype showed up just a few times. The genes are TRBV9 and TRBJ2-3, with D perhaps given as TRBD1 or TRBD2 (5 bases each). Trimming took off 2 bases at V and 5 bases at J, with 9 bases between the two ends. Germline values: CDR1 SGDLS, CDR2 YYNGEE. The CDR3 extends over 13 amino acids. This CDR3 reads CASSVMGEDTQYF. For the CDR3, the DNA is TGTGCCAGCAGCGTGATGGGGGAAGATACGCAGTATTTT.

This clonotype was detected a few times. The chain recombines TRBV9 with TRBJ2-1; TRBD2 aligns across 9 bases. The CDR3 loop spans 15 amino acids. V lost 3 bases, J lost 2 bases, and 3 bases stayed unmatched. In germline, CDR1 is SGDLS, CDR2 YYNGEE. The CDR3 is CASSALAGTYNEQFF. The CDR3 DNA reads as TGTGCCAGCAGCGCCCTAGCGGGAACCTACAATGAGCAGTTCTTC.

The rearrangement joins TRBV6-1 to TRBJ1-1; D might be TRBD1 (6 bases). Trimming shortened V by 0 bases and J by 9 bases, and 11 bases separated the two germline ends. The CDR3 totals 13 residues. The germline gives CDR1 MNHNS, CDR2 SASEGT. The CDR3 coding sequence is TGTGCCAGCAGTGAAGCTGGACAGCGTCAAGCTTTCTTT. Translation: CASSEAGQRQAFF.

As for this clonotype: A junction end diverges from the germline sequence, so it may reflect a read error. The V and J genes are TRBV11-2 and TRBJ2-1; D remains ambiguous. CDR3 size: 16 residues. Per the germline V gene, CDR1 is SGHAT and CDR2 is FQNNGV. CDR3 nucleotide sequence: TGTGCCGGCAGCTTAGTGTTGTGGCTAGAAGGCAATGAGCAGTTCTTC. Its protein is CAGSLVLWLEGNEQFF.

The J gene is TRBJ2-7, the V gene TRBV3-1; maybe TRBD2 (6 bases). The ends were cut back, 4 bases at V and 2 bases at J, with 12 bases in the middle. The CDR3 consists of 14 residues. Per the germline V gene, CDR1 is LGHDT and CDR2 is YNNKEL (reference sequence). The CDR3 reads CASSRGEAPYEQYF. The CDR3 nucleotides read TGTGCCAGCAGCCGGGGGGAGGCCCCCTACGAGCAGTACTTC.

This chain uses TRBV18 with TRBJ1-4; TRBD1 might be the D (6 bases). Germline CDR1 KGHSH, CDR2 LQKENI. This CDR3 region has 16 residues. Trimming left V 6 bases short and J 2 bases short, with 16 bases between. The CDR3 spells CASSTNPTGTNEKLFF. The CDR3, as DNA: TGTGCCAGCTCGACCAACCCAACAGGGACTAATGAAAAACTGTTTTTT.

This clonotype was detected ten times or more. This CDR3 reads CASNLAGGYNEQFF. In nucleotides, the CDR3 is TGTGCCAGCAATCTGGCGGGGGGGTACAATGAGCAGTTCTTC. J is TRBJ2-1 and V is TRBV3-1; 9 bases line up with TRBD2. This CDR3 has 14 amino acids. The V and J ends lost 7 bases and 4 bases, in that order; junction bases with no gene match: 5. CDR1 and CDR2 from the germline V gene are LGHDT and YNNKEL (reference sequence).

The sample holds a few counts of this clonotype. J is TRBJ2-3 and V is TRBV2; 8 nucleotides align to TRBD2. Trimming at V came to 4 bases and at J to 0 bases, leaving 3 bases not matched to a gene. The CDR3 runs to 15 residues. Germline V CDR1 and CDR2: SNHLY, FYNNEI. CDR3 bases: TGTGCCAGCAGTGTAGCGGGGACCAGCACAGATACGCAGTATTTT. The encoded protein is CASSVAGTSTDTQYF.

J is TRBJ2-5 and V is TRBV20-1, with D perhaps TRBD2 (5 bases). V lost 0 bases and J 2 bases, leaving 16 bases between the germline ends. The CDR3 loop spans 16 amino acids. Germline CDR1 reads DFQATT; CDR2 reads SNEGSKA (reference sequence). DNA for the CDR3: TGCAGTGCTAGAGATCTTTTCACTAGGGAGCAAGAGACCCAGTACTTC. Its translation: CSARDLFTREQETQYF.

About this clonotype: The junction departs from the called germline gene at one end, perhaps through a read error. This chain uses TRBV14 with TRBJ2-7, with D tentatively TRBD2 (5 bases). Germline values: CDR1 SGHDN, CDR2 FVKESK. This CDR3 is 15 amino acids long. CDR3 sequence: CASSQTRRDTYGQYF. The CDR3 region has the DNA TGTGCCAGCAGCCAAACTAGACGCGACACCTACGGGCAGTACTTC. Complete variable domain (other parts from reference TRBV14 and TRBJ2-7): EAGVTQFPSHSVIEKGQTVTLRCDPISGHDNLYWYRRVMGKEIKFLLHFVKESKQDESGMPNNRFLAERTGGTYSTLKVQPAELEDSGVYFCASSQTRRDTYGQYFGPGTRLTVT.

A few counts support this clonotype. The chain carries TRBV20-1 and TRBJ1-5; weak D call: TRBD1 (6 bases). Trimming pared 5 bases from V and 7 bases from J, leaving 18 bases between. The CDR3 runs to 14 residues. CDR1 and CDR2 (germline): DFQATT, SNEGSKA (reference sequence). The CDR3 region has the DNA TGCAGTGCTTCCATGGGACAACTATCCCAGCCCCAGCATTTT. It translates to CSASMGQLSQPQHF.

Of note for this clonotype: A much larger clone is a single base away; this may be a read error. The chain uses TRBV11-2 and TRBJ2-3, with 9 bases that match TRBD2. The CDR3 is 15 residues long. CDR1 and CDR2 from the germline V gene are SGHAT and FQNNGV. CDR3 protein: CAGSFGGGARDTQYF. In DNA, the CDR3 is TGTGCCGGCAGCTTTGGCGGGGGGGCACGGGATACGCAGTATTTT.

This clonotype was picked up a small number of times. The genes are TRBV19 and TRBJ2-7; 11 bases are shared with TRBD2. The CDR3 length is 13 residues. V lost 10 bases to trimming and J lost 5 bases; unmatched junction nucleotides: 7. Looked up from germline, CDR1 is LNHDA and CDR2 is SQIVND (reference sequence). The CDR3 protein is CAKTTSGTHEQYF. The CDR3 DNA sequence: TGTGCCAAAACGACTAGCGGGACCCACGAGCAGTACTTC.

This clonotype appeared a single time. Since a much larger clone is just one base distant, this may be a read error. V is TRBV11-2 and J is TRBJ2-7; 8 bases are shared with TRBD2. The CDR3 covers 15 residues. V dropped 5 bases and J dropped 7; count of bases not matched to a gene: 13. In germline, CDR1 is SGHAT, CDR2 FQNNGV. The CDR3, as DNA: TGTGCCAGCAGCCCAGAGCGGGAGAGATACAATGAGCAGTACTTC. Protein: CASSPERERYNEQYF.

This clonotype has a handful of counts. The V and J genes are TRBV7-9 and TRBJ1-2; D might be TRBD1 (6 bases). CDR3 length equals 14 residues. V was shortened by 5 bases and J by 5 bases, with 15 bases between the two germline ends. Germline CDR1 reads SEHNR; CDR2 reads FQNEAQ (reference sequence). The CDR3 is CASSPSGGPYGYTF. CDR3 in DNA: TGTGCCAGCAGCCCCTCGGGGGGCCCATATGGCTACACCTTC.

The chain carries TRBV5-1 and TRBJ1-4, with 10 bases fitting TRBD1. With 5 bases clipped from V and 8 bases from J, the junction kept 6 bases outside the gene matches. CDR1 and CDR2 (germline): SGHRS, YFSETQ. The CDR3 has 14 amino acids. The CDR3 DNA is TGCGCCAGCAGTTCCGGGACAGGGGAAGAAAAACTGTTTTTT. Amino acid sequence: CASSSGTGEEKLFF. Based on the CDR3 plus reference TRBV5-1 and TRBJ1-4, the full variable domain is KAGVTQTPRYLIKTRGQQVTLSCSPISGHRSVSWYQQTPGQGLQFLFEYFSETQRNKGNFPGRFSGRQFSNSRSEMNVSTLELGDSALYLCASSSGTGEEKLFFGSGTQLSVL.

This clonotype has a handful of counts. CDR3 sequence: CASSPDPQETQYF. Written as DNA, the CDR3 is TGTGCCAGCAGCCCCGACCCCCAAGAGACCCAGTACTTC. V gene TRBV7-2 combines with J gene TRBJ2-5, with no clear D. The germline V gene encodes CDR1 SGHTA and CDR2 FQGNSA. The CDR3 has 13 residues. V was clipped by 5 bases and J by 1 base, with 8 bases between them. Full variable domain (rest looked up from reference TRBV7-2 and TRBJ2-5): GAGVSQSPSNKVTEKGKDVELRCDPISGHTALYWYRQSLGQGLEFLIYFQGNSAPDKSGLPSDRFSAERTGGSVSTLTIQRTQQEDSAVYLCASSPDPQETQYFGPGTRLLVL.

The rearrangement joins TRBV14 to TRBJ2-1, with D maybe TRBD2 (6 bases). The ends were cut back, 2 bases at V and 9 bases at J, with 14 bases in the middle. Germline assignment: CDR1 SGHDN and CDR2 FVKESK. The CDR3 extends over 14 amino acids. CDR3 protein: CASSQSLLGSEQFF. The CDR3 DNA follows: TGTGCCAGCAGCCAAAGCCTTCTCGGGAGTGAGCAGTTCTTC.